A selection of T cell receptor beta chains follows, all from one sample in a study of shared clonotypes between healthy human individuals. Using immunoSEQ multiplex PCR, the repertoire was profiled, and TCRdb retains in-frame clones only, with some absent. The sample carries a few million clones, under 95% recorded once. The sequenced sample consisted of naive CD4+ T cells from PBMCs. These receptors all come from a man aged 18 to 29 in good health. Some clones in this sample may be carry-over from other donors' samples. Both conserved end residues are part of each CDR3. A D gene is named only where the DNA matches it firmly. Part of the rows lack a size; the others show once, few, many or a class for expanded clones.

CDR3nt,CDR3aa,d_gene,abundance,v_gene,j_gene
TGTGCCAGCAGCCAAGATCACGCGACAGGGCTGTATGAGCAGTTCTTC,CASSQDHATGLYEQFF,TRBD1,NA,TRBV4-2,TRBJ2-1
TGTGCCAGCTCACCGGGGGGAGAGAACACTGAAGCTTTCTTT,CASSPGGENTEAFF,NA,NA,TRBV18,TRBJ1-1
TGCAGCGTCCTGGGGCGGCTAGCGGTGATGGAGACCCAGTACTTC,CSVLGRLAVMETQYF,TRBD2,NA,TRBV29-1,TRBJ2-5
TGCGCCAGCAGCCTTATGACAGGGGCGGATGGCTACACCTTC,CASSLMTGADGYTF,TRBD1,NA,TRBV5-1,TRBJ1-2
TGTGCCAGCTCACCAGCTGGGGAATCCAACGTCCTGACTTTC,CASSPAGESNVLTF,NA,NA,TRBV18,TRBJ2-6
TGTGCCAGCAGCTTCCCCAGAGGCCAGGGAAGAAACACCATATATTTT,CASSFPRGQGRNTIYF,NA,NA,TRBV11-2,TRBJ1-3
TGTGCCAGCAGCCCCAAGACTAGCGGATCCTACAATGAGCAGTTCTTC,CASSPKTSGSYNEQFF,TRBD2,NA,TRBV5-4,TRBJ2-1
TGTGCCAGCAGCAAACGACTAGCGGGAGTGGTTTACGAGCAGTACTTC,CASSKRLAGVVYEQYF,NA,NA,TRBV21-1,TRBJ2-7
TGTGCCCGACAAAAGCGGGAGGTACTTACCTACGAGCAGTACTTC,CARQKREVLTYEQYF,NA,NA,TRBV21-1,TRBJ2-7
TGTGCCAGCAGTGGGGACTTATCGTATGGCTACACCTTC,CASSGDLSYGYTF,NA,NA,TRBV2,TRBJ1-2
TGTGCCAGCAGCGCCCCCTATGGCTACACCTTC,CASSAPYGYTF,NA,few,TRBV28,TRBJ1-2
TGTGCCAGCAGACATACCGGGACGGCAGCTAGCACAGATACGCAGTATTTT,CASRHTGTAASTDTQYF,NA,NA,TRBV28,TRBJ2-3
TGTGCCAGTGCTTCTAGTCCCTACGAGCAGTACTTC,CASASSPYEQYF,NA,NA,TRBV19,TRBJ2-7
TGTGCCAGTCGGCGGGGAGGAGGACAGCCCCAGCATTTT,CASRRGGGQPQHF,NA,NA,TRBV6-1,TRBJ1-5
TGTGCCAGCAGCCCCGACTACTATGGAAACACCATATATTTT,CASSPDYYGNTIYF,NA,NA,TRBV4-2,TRBJ1-3
TGTGCCAGCAGTCGATTTCCGGGACAGGGAAATTACGAGCAGTACTTC,CASSRFPGQGNYEQYF,TRBD1,NA,TRBV27,TRBJ2-7
TGTGCCAGTAGACAGGGGGCTGGTGAGCAGTACTTC,CASRQGAGEQYF,TRBD1,NA,TRBV27,TRBJ2-7
TGTGCCAGCAGCTTAGGTCGGAACACCGGGGAGCTGTTTTTT,CASSLGRNTGELFF,NA,NA,TRBV11-3,TRBJ2-2
TGTGCCAGCTCACCAGCCGGCAACACTGAAGCTTTCTTT,CASSPAGNTEAFF,NA,once,TRBV18,TRBJ1-1
TGCGCCAGCAGCTTACTAGCTCCCTACAATGAGCAGTTCTTC,CASSLLAPYNEQFF,NA,NA,TRBV5-1,TRBJ2-1
TGTGCCAGCACCTCCATTCGGAACACTGAAGCTTTCTTT,CASTSIRNTEAFF,NA,few,TRBV11-2,TRBJ1-1
TGTGCCAGCAGTTATCCCGTATTGGGTGGGTACGAGCAGTACTTC,CASSYPVLGGYEQYF,NA,NA,TRBV6-5,TRBJ2-7
TGTGCCAGCTCACCAGGGGCAGACCCCTATGGCTACACCTTC,CASSPGADPYGYTF,NA,NA,TRBV18,TRBJ1-2
TGTGCCAGCAGCTACCCGACAGGGTACGAGCAGTACTTC,CASSYPTGYEQYF,TRBD1,NA,TRBV7-9,TRBJ2-7
TGTGCCAGCAGCCTGACTAGCTATGGCTACACCTTC,CASSLTSYGYTF,NA,NA,TRBV5-5,TRBJ1-2
TGTGCCAGCACCCCGGGGGGGTTAATGAACACTGAAGCTTTCTTT,CASTPGGLMNTEAFF,NA,few,TRBV28,TRBJ1-1
TGTGCCAGCAGCCCTAAAGGCCTCTCCTACGAGCAGTACTTC,CASSPKGLSYEQYF,NA,NA,TRBV9,TRBJ2-7
TGCGCCAGCAGCCCCCGGGCCGCGTCAGAAAAACTGTTTTTT,CASSPRAASEKLFF,NA,NA,TRBV4-1,TRBJ1-4
TGTGCCAGCAGCGAAGGACTAGCGGGAGCCTCCTACGAGCAGTACTTC,CASSEGLAGASYEQYF,TRBD2,NA,TRBV9,TRBJ2-7
TGTGCCAGCAGCGAACCGGAGCGATGGCAGGGGGCAAATAGCAATCAGCCCCAGCATTTT,CASSEPERWQGANSNQPQHF,TRBD1,NA,TRBV7-6,TRBJ1-5
TGTGCCAGTAAACAAGTCTCTGGGGCCAACGTCCTGACTTTC,CASKQVSGANVLTF,NA,NA,TRBV2,TRBJ2-6
TGCGCCAGCAGTTGGGCAGCCCCTAATGAAAAACTGTTTTTT,CASSWAAPNEKLFF,NA,NA,TRBV5-1,TRBJ1-4
TGCGCCAGCAGTCAAACTAGCGGGAGGGGCCACGAGCAGTACTTC,CASSQTSGRGHEQYF,TRBD2,NA,TRBV4-1,TRBJ2-7
TGTGCCAGCAGCGGGGCAGGGGGGTTCTTC,CASSGAGGFF,NA,few,TRBV21-1,TRBJ2-1
TGTGCCAGCAGCTTAGAACGGACTAGCGATGAGCAGTTCTTC,CASSLERTSDEQFF,TRBD2,NA,TRBV11-2,TRBJ2-1
TGTGCCAGCAGCTCACCACTAGCGGGAACCAATGAGCAGTTCTTC,CASSSPLAGTNEQFF,TRBD2,NA,TRBV7-6,TRBJ2-1
TGCGCCAGCAGCTTTGACTACACCGGGGAGCTGTTTTTT,CASSFDYTGELFF,NA,few,TRBV5-1,TRBJ2-2
TGTGCCAGCAGGTCTAGCGACAGCTACGAGCAGTACTTC,CASRSSDSYEQYF,NA,NA,TRBV11-2,TRBJ2-7
TGTGCCAGCAGGGACAGGGGGAGGCAGAAACTGTTTTTT,CASRDRGRQKLFF,TRBD1,NA,TRBV6-5,TRBJ1-4
TGTGCCAGCTCACTGGAAGACGGTCAGCCCCAGCATTTT,CASSLEDGQPQHF,NA,once,TRBV18,TRBJ1-5
TGTGCCAGCAGAACAGGGGACTTAGCGAACACTGAAGCTTTCTTT,CASRTGDLANTEAFF,TRBD1,once,TRBV28,TRBJ1-1
TGTGCCAGCAATGAGGGGGTGATTCAGCCCCAGCATTTT,CASNEGVIQPQHF,NA,NA,TRBV6-1,TRBJ1-5
TGTGCCAGCAGCCCCCTGGGAGGGAAGTCCGGGGAGCTGTTTTTT,CASSPLGGKSGELFF,TRBD2,NA,TRBV27,TRBJ2-2
TGTGCCAGCAGCCCAACGGCCTCTAACTATGGCTACACCTTC,CASSPTASNYGYTF,NA,NA,TRBV11-2,TRBJ1-2
TGTGCCAGCAGTCTGGCAGCCGGGACAGGGATCTTC,CASSLAAGTGIF,TRBD1,NA,TRBV28,TRBJ2-7
TGTGCCAGCAGCTTAGAGGGGACCAGCAATCAGCCCCAGCATTTT,CASSLEGTSNQPQHF,NA,NA,TRBV7-2,TRBJ1-5
TGTGCCAGCAGTCCCAGACTAGCAAATGAGCAGTTCTTC,CASSPRLANEQFF,TRBD2,NA,TRBV6-5,TRBJ2-1
TGCGCCAGCAGTCCAGGATCTCTTGGGAACGAGCAGTACTTC,CASSPGSLGNEQYF,NA,NA,TRBV5-1,TRBJ2-7
TGTGCCAGTAGTATCCGGGCAGGGGGCGTGGGTGCTTTCTTT,CASSIRAGGVGAFF,TRBD1,once,TRBV19,TRBJ1-1
TGTGCCAGCAGCCAAGATGTTAGGATTACGGGCAAACTGTTTTTT,CASSQDVRITGKLFF,NA,NA,TRBV4-2,TRBJ1-4
TGTGCCAGCAGCTGGACTAGCGGGAGGGGCACAGATACGCAGTATTTT,CASSWTSGRGTDTQYF,TRBD2,few,TRBV7-9,TRBJ2-3
TGTGCCAGCAGCTTAGGTCCGGGGGCGAGCGGCAATGAGCAGTTCTTC,CASSLGPGASGNEQFF,NA,NA,TRBV7-6,TRBJ2-1
TGTGCCAGCAAAGGACAGGGGGGCTACACCTTC,CASKGQGGYTF,TRBD1,few,TRBV6-6,TRBJ1-2